This TCR beta chain came from a study of blood T cell repertoires in COVID-19. Study-level information: Samples representing acute and convalescent COVID-19 were sourced from the United States, Italy and Spain. T cells, B-cell-depleted T cells, or PBMCs provided the cDNA or gDNA that served as material.

CDR1 MGHRA and CDR2 YSYEKL come from the germline V gene. There are 15 residues in the CDR3. With V trimmed by 5 bases and J by 8 bases, 11 bases remained unmatched. In the study's own analysis: Counts of nucleated cells, estimated from reference gene primer amplification, were obtained. Using immunoSEQ multiplex PCR, the repertoire was profiled, and TCRdb retains in-frame clones only, with some absent. V and J calls and clone size are those listed in that table; D and trimming were worked out from the DNA. The sample has 70,000 to 95,000 clones; 90% to 95% are singletons. This TCR was recovered from a woman in her forties or fifties in a cohort sampled during active COVID-19. The sequencing sample was made of peripheral blood. J is TRBJ1-4 and V is TRBV4-1; 7 bases match TRBD1. The CDR3 loop reads CASSAMGQSREKLFF. DNA of the CDR3: TGCGCCAGCAGCGCGATGGGACAGTCTAGGGAAAAACTGTTTTTT.